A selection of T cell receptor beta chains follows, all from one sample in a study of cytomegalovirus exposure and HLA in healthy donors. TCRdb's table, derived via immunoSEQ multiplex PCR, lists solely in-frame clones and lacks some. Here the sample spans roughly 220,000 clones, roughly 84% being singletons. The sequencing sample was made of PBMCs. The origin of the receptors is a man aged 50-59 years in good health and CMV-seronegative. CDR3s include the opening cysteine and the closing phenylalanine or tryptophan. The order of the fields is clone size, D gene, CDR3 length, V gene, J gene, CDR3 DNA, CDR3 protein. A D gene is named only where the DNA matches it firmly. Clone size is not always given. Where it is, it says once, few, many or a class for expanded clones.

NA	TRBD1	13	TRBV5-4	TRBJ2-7	TGTGCCAGCCGAGTGGACAGGAACTACGAGCAGTACTTC	CASRVDRNYEQYF
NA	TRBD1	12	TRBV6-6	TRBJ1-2	TGTGCCAGCCTTGACAGGGGGAAAGGCTACACCTTC	CASLDRGKGYTF
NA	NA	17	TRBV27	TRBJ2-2	TGTGCTCGCGGTGAGCTAGCGCCCGCCCCGAACACCGGGGAGCTGTTTTTT	CARGELAPAPNTGELFF
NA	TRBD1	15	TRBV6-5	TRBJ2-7	TGTGCCAGCACCAACCGGCAGGGGGCTACCTACGAGCAGTACTTC	CASTNRQGATYEQYF
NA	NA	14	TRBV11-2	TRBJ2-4	TGTGCCAGCAGCCGAGGTACTGCCAAAAACATTCAGTACTTC	CASSRGTAKNIQYF
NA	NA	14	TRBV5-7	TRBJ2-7	TGTGCCAGCAGCTTGGAGCGGCAAGGCGACGAGCAGTACTTC	CASSLERQGDEQYF
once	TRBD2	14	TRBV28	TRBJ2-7	TGTGCCAGCAGGCTAGCGGGAGTTGGGTACGAGCAGTACTTC	CASRLAGVGYEQYF
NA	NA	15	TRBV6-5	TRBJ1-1	TGTGCCAGCAGTTACGATTCTGGCAGTAACACTGAAGCTTTCTTT	CASSYDSGSNTEAFF
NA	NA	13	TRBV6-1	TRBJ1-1	TGTGCCAGCAGTGAAACAGGGTTCACTGAAGCTTTCTTT	CASSETGFTEAFF
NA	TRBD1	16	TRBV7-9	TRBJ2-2	TGTGCCAGCAGCTTAGCCGGGACAGGGGATGCCGGGGAGCTGTTTTTT	CASSLAGTGDAGELFF
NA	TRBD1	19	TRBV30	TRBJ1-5	TGTGCCTGGAGTGTATCGGCCAGGGGGCCTGGATATAGCAATCAGCCCCAGCATTTT	CAWSVSARGPGYSNQPQHF
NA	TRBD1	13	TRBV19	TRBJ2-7	TGTGCCAGTAGCTTCAACACAGGGGGCGAGCAGTACTTC	CASSFNTGGEQYF
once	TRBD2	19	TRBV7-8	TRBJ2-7	TGTGCCAGCAGCGCCTGGAGGCTAGCGGGAGGCCCGCGGGCCTACGAGCAGTACTTC	CASSAWRLAGGPRAYEQYF
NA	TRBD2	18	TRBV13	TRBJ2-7	TGTGCCAGCAGCCCACCGGGACTAGCGGGCACGAACTCCTACGAGCAGTACTTC	CASSPPGLAGTNSYEQYF
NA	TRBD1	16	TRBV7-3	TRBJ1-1	TGTGCCAGCAGCTTAACGGCGGGACAGGGGAACACTGAAGCTTTCTTT	CASSLTAGQGNTEAFF
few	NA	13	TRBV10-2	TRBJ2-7	TGCGCCAGCAGCCTCCGAAGCGGTTACGAGCAGTACTTC	CASSLRSGYEQYF
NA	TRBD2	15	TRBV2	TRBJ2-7	TGTGCCAGCAGTGGAGCACTAGCGGGATTCGACGAGCAGTACTTC	CASSGALAGFDEQYF
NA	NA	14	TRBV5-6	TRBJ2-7	TGTGCCAGCAGCGTGGGGACTGCAACCTACGAGCAGTACTTC	CASSVGTATYEQYF
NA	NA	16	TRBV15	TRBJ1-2	TGTGCCACCACGGACACTACAGGGAGATCTAACTATGGCTACACCTTC	CATTDTTGRSNYGYTF
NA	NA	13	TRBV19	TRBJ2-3	TGTGCCAGTAGTATTCAGAGCACAGATACGCAGTATTTT	CASSIQSTDTQYF
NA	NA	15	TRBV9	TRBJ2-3	TGTGCCAGCAGCACCGAGGGGAGGCCCACAGATACGCAGTATTTT	CASSTEGRPTDTQYF
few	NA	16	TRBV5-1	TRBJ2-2	TGCGCCAGCAGCGTCCGAGGACTAACGGGCGACGGGGAGCTGTTTTTT	CASSVRGLTGDGELFF
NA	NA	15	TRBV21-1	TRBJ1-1	TGTGCCAGCAGCAAAGTGGGCACAATGAACACTGAAGCTTTCTTT	CASSKVGTMNTEAFF
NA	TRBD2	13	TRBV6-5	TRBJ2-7	TGTGCCAGCAGTTACCAGCGGGAGGCATGGTTGTACTTC	CASSYQREAWLYF
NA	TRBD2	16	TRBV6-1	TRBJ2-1	TGTGCCAGCAGTGTCGGACTAGCGGGAGTCGTTAATGAGCAGTTCTTC	CASSVGLAGVVNEQFF
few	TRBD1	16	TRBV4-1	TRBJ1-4	TGCGCCAGCAGCCAGGGCGGGACAGGGATCGGAGAAAAACTGTTTTTT	CASSQGGTGIGEKLFF
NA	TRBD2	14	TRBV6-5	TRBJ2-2	TGTGCCAGCTCGAGCGGGGGAAACACCGGGGAGCTGTTTTTT	CASSSGGNTGELFF
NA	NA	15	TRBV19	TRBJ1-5	TGTGCCAGTAGTATGTGGCAGAATAGCAATCAGCCCCAGCATTTT	CASSMWQNSNQPQHF
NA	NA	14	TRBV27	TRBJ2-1	TGTGCCAGCAGTTTCTCCGGACTTTACAATGAGCAGTTCTTC	CASSFSGLYNEQFF
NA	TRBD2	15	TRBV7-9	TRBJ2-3	TGTGCCAGCAGCTCTACGGGGGGGGACACAGATACGCAGTATTTT	CASSSTGGDTDTQYF
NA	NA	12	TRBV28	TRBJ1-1	TGTGCCAGCAGTTTCCGTCGGACTGAAGCTTTCTTT	CASSFRRTEAFF
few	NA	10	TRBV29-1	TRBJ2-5	TGCAGCGTTGGAGGAGAGACCCAGTACTTC	CSVGGETQYF
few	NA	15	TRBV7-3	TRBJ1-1	TGTGCCAGCAGCTTAACCCCGGGAGGGAAGACTGAAGCTTTCTTT	CASSLTPGGKTEAFF
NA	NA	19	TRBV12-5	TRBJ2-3	TGTGCTAGTGGTTTGGTACCACGGGGGCTAGCGGTTAGCACAGATACGCAGTATTTT	CASGLVPRGLAVSTDTQYF
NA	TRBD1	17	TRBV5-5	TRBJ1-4	TGTGCCAGCAGCCCAGGACAGGGGGCGCGAAGCCCAGAAAAACTGTTTTTT	CASSPGQGARSPEKLFF
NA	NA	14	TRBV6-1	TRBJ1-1	TGTGCCAGCACCCCTCGGGGAGACGGCACTGAAGCTTTCTTT	CASTPRGDGTEAFF
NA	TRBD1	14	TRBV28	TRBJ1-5	TGTGCCAGCGGCCCCGACAGGGAGTATCAGCCCCAGCATTTT	CASGPDREYQPQHF
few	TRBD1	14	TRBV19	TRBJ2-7	TGTGCCAGTAGTACCGGACAGGGACCCTACGAGCAGTACTTC	CASSTGQGPYEQYF
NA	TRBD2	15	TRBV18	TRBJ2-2	TGTGCCAGCTCACCGACTAGCGAGGACCCCGGGGAGCTGTTTTTT	CASSPTSEDPGELFF
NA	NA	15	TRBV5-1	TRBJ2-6	TGCGCCAGCAGCTCCGGGTGGTCTGGGGCCAACGTCCTGACTTTC	CASSSGWSGANVLTF
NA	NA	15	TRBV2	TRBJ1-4	TGTGCCAGCAGTGAATTGCAGTCTTCGAATGAAAAACTGTTTTTT	CASSELQSSNEKLFF
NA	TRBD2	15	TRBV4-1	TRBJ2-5	TGCGCCAGCAGCCAAGTTGGAGCGGGGGCAGAGACCCAGTACTTC	CASSQVGAGAETQYF
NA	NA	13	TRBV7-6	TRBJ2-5	TGTGCCAGCAGCTTAGCAGGAGGGGAGACCCAGTACTTC	CASSLAGGETQYF
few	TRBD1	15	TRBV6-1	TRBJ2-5	TGTGCCAGCAGTTTACCGTGGGACAGTAGGGAGACCCAGTACTTC	CASSLPWDSRETQYF
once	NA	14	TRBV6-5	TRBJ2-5	TGTGCCAGCAGCCCGGGACTCCATGTGAAGACCCAGTACTTC	CASSPGLHVKTQYF
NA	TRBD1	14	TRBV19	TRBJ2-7	TGTGCCAGTAGTATAAACAGGGGGCCCTACGAGCAGTACTTC	CASSINRGPYEQYF
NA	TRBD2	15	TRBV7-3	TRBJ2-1	TGTGCCAGCAGCAAAGCTAGCGGGGCCTACAATGAGCAGTTCTTC	CASSKASGAYNEQFF
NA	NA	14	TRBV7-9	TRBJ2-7	TGTGCCAGCAGCTTAGTGGACAGCATCTACGAGCAGTACTTC	CASSLVDSIYEQYF